One and the same sample provided the 25 T cell receptor beta chains below, sequenced in a study of T cell clonality in common variable immunodeficiency. Findings of the study overall: In common variable immunodeficiency, TCR beta chains reportedly carried fewer deletions and N-nucleotide insertions.

Antigens of these TCRs are unknown. This table comes from immunoSEQ multiplex PCR, and its TCRdb copy is limited to in-frame clones, with some not included. This sample has roughly 5,000 clones, each found more than once. Sequenced input: peripheral blood mononuclear cells. The receptors were gathered from a human donor with common variable immunodeficiency.

In this sample, this clone turned up many times. The read terminates 3 residues ahead of where the CDR3 ends, so the germline J gene completes it. The rearrangement links TRBV20-1 to TRBJ2-3; 8 positions agree with TRBD2. Looked up from germline, CDR1 is DFQATT and CDR2 is SNEGSKA (reference sequence). The CDR3 length is 14 residues. With 3 bases clipped from V and 6 bases from J, the junction kept 8 bases outside the gene matches. Partial CDR3 DNA: TGCAGTGCTAGTAACCGGGGGGGATGGGATACG. Encoded protein: CSASNRGGWDT. From start to end, the CDR3 is CSASNRGGWDTQYF.

This clone has ten or more counts. Read sequence stops 3 residues before the CDR3 end, and the germline J gene provides the missing end. This chain uses TRBV20-1 with TRBJ2-1; D perhaps matches TRBD1 (6 bases). This CDR3 is 14 amino acids long. Germline assignment: CDR1 DFQATT and CDR2 SNEGSKA (reference sequence). The ends were cut back, 4 bases at V and 5 bases at J, with 15 bases in the middle. CDR3 residues: CSANYYRENNEQFF. The covered CDR3 bases are TGCAGTGCTAATTACTACAGGGAAAACAATGAG.

The CDR3 region is CASSPQGQGNEKLFF. CDR3 bases read: TGTGCCAGCTCACCTCAGGGCCAGGGGAATGAAAAA. J is TRBJ1-4 and V is TRBV18; D might be TRBD1 (6 bases). The observed sequence ends 3 residues before the CDR3 terminus, with the missing tail filled in from the germline J gene. The germline CDR1 and CDR2 sequences are KGHSH and LQKENI. The length of the CDR3 is 15 residues. The V end lost 3 bases, the J end lost 5 bases, and 13 bases lay between the germline ends.

About this clone itself: The CDR3 end lies 3 residues beyond the end of the read and is filled in from the germline J gene. The chain employs TRBV7-2 and TRBJ2-1; possible D gene TRBD2, 5 bases. The CDR3 sequence is 14 residues long. Between the trimmed V and J ends, which lost 2 bases and 9 bases, there was a span of 14 bases. Germline CDR1 and CDR2: SGHTA and FQGNSA. This CDR3 is CASSLKHSGIEQFF. The CDR3 DNA, read in part, is TGTGCCAGCAGCTTAAAACATTCGGGGATTGAG.

In its sample, this clone was seen a few times. Read coverage stops 3 residues before the CDR3 terminus; the germline J gene supplies the remainder. The chain couples TRBV7-8 to TRBJ2-7; 10 bases fit TRBD1. V shed 5 bases, J shed 4 bases, and the junction held 14 bases outside the gene matches. Germline values: CDR1 SGHVS, CDR2 FQNEAQ. The CDR3 consists of 17 residues. CDR3 bases read: TGTGCCAGCAGCCTGGCCTCCGGGACAGGGGCAACTTACGAG. Amino acids: CASSLASGTGATYE. The whole CDR3 reads CASSLASGTGATYEQYF. Combining the CDR3 with reference TRBV7-8 and TRBJ2-7 gives the whole variable domain GAGVSQSPRYKVAKRGQDVALRCDPISGHVSLFWYQQALGQGPEFLTYFQNEAQLDKSGLPSDRFFAERPEGSVSTLKIQRTQQEDSAVYLCASSLASGTGATYEQYFGPGTRLTVT.

Comment on this clone: Read coverage stops 3 residues before the CDR3 terminus; the germline J gene supplies the remainder. The V and J genes are TRBV7-8 and TRBJ2-3; a possible D gene is TRBD2 (6 bases). V lost 5 bases to trimming and J lost 2 bases, with 20 bases between them. Germline values: CDR1 SGHVS, CDR2 FQNEAQ. This CDR3 has 17 amino acids. Incomplete CDR3 DNA: TGTGCCAGCAGCGCCACCCTGCCTAGCGTCCTCACAGATACG. The encoded protein is CASSATLPSVLTDT. The CDR3, in full, reads CASSATLPSVLTDTQYF.

Note on this clone: The CDR3 end falls 3 residues outside the read, so it is completed with the germline J gene. The chain is built from TRBV7-8 and TRBJ2-3, with TRBD1 matching 9 bases. V lost 5 bases and J lost 3; bases outside the gene matches: 6. The length of the CDR3 is 15 residues. Germline-derived CDR1 and CDR2 are SGHVS and FQNEAQ. The CDR3 bases that were read are TGTGCCAGCAGCAATGAGGGACAGGGAACAGATACG. Protein: CASSNEGQGTDT. From start to end, the CDR3 is CASSNEGQGTDTQYF.

This clone was counted only a few times. The read stops 3 residues short of the end of the CDR3; the missing end is completed from the germline J gene. The chain links TRBV11-2 to TRBJ2-1; D unclear. The CDR3 runs to 12 residues. The germline V and J ends were trimmed by 4 bases and 7 bases, with 8 bases remaining between them. Germline CDR1 and CDR2: SGHAT and FQNNGV. This CDR3 reads CASSSEQNEQFF. The part of the CDR3 DNA that was read is TGTGCCAGCAGCTCCGAACAAAATGAG.

By sample share, this clone is medium-sized. The DNA ends 3 residues before the CDR3 does, and the rest of the CDR3 is filled in from the germline J gene. The rearrangement links TRBV7-8 to TRBJ2-7; TRBD1 agrees at 7 bases. This CDR3 has 14 residues. With V trimmed by 6 bases and J by 6 bases, 11 bases remained unmatched. The germline CDR1 and CDR2 sequences are SGHVS and FQNEAQ. CDR3 amino acids: CASSPNQGQSEQYF. The sequenced CDR3 bases are TGTGCCAGCAGTCCTAACCAGGGACAGTCCGAG.

In this sample, this clone turned up many times. The CDR3 end falls 3 residues outside the read, so it is completed with the germline J gene. Additional DNA sequences in this sample encode the identical CDR3. The rearrangement links TRBV6-1 to TRBJ2-5; D remains ambiguous. With 1 base removed from V and 2 bases from J, the gap between germline ends came to 8 bases. This CDR3 spans 14 amino acids. Germline V gene lookup returns CDR1 MNHNS and CDR2 SASEGT. CDR3 DNA (partial): TGTGCCAGCAGTGAAGAGGTAGGGCAAGAGACC. It yields the protein CASSEEVGQET. The entire CDR3 reads CASSEEVGQETQYF.

This clone was detected only a few times. Read data end 3 residues before the CDR3 end; the end is taken from the germline J gene. The V call is TRBV7-6, the J call TRBJ2-3, with a tentative D call TRBD2 (5 bases). The CDR3 sequence is 16 residues long. Germline lookup yields CDR1 SGHVS and CDR2 FNYEAQ. Trimming shortened V by 1 base and J by 2 bases, and 13 bases separated the two germline ends. CDR3 DNA, as far as it was read: TGTGCCAGCAGCTTAGATAGTGGACTGAACACAGATACG. Protein sequence: CASSLDSGLNTDT. The entire CDR3 protein reads CASSLDSGLNTDTQYF.

Comments on this clone: The CDR3 end lies 3 residues beyond the end of the read and is filled in from the germline J gene. The chain joins TRBV18 to TRBJ1-1, with 8 positions matching TRBD1. CDR1 is KGHSH and CDR2 is LQKENI in the germline V gene. With 3 bases clipped from V and 4 bases from J, the junction kept 10 bases outside the gene matches. There are 16 residues in the CDR3. CDR3 bases read: TGTGCCAGCTCACCGCTGAGCTCCACAGGGGGCACTGAA. It codes for CASSPLSSTGGTE. The full CDR3 protein reads CASSPLSSTGGTEAFF.

This clone came up many times. The read ends 3 residues shy of where the CDR3 ends; the end is completed using the germline J gene. The V call is TRBV6-2 or TRBV6-3, the J call TRBJ2-3, with D tentatively TRBD2 (5 bases). The CDR3 covers 16 residues. CDR1 MNHEY and CDR2 SVGEGT come from the germline V gene. Trimming stripped 4 bases from V and 1 base from J, with 15 bases between. The CDR3 is CASSFGRGTGTDTQYF. The sequenced part of the CDR3 DNA is TGTGCCAGCAGTTTCGGTCGGGGAACCGGCACAGATACG.

Details on this clone: The CDR3 goes on 3 residues after the read ends, and that part is filled in from the germline J gene. The chain uses TRBV7-2 and TRBJ2-5; D perhaps matches TRBD2 (7 bases). Germline values: CDR1 SGHTA, CDR2 FQGNSA. This CDR3 spans 16 amino acids. V lost 0 bases, J lost 4 bases, and 15 bases lay in between. The CDR3 here is CASSLARGQGVETQYF. The sequenced part of the CDR3 DNA is TGTGCCAGCAGCTTAGCGCGGGGGCAGGGAGTAGAGACC. Full variable domain (outside the CDR3, taken from reference TRBV7-2 and TRBJ2-5): GAGVSQSPSNKVTEKGKDVELRCDPISGHTALYWYRQSLGQGLEFLIYFQGNSAPDKSGLPSDRFSAERTGGSVSTLTIQRTQQEDSAVYLCASSLARGQGVETQYFGPGTRLLVL.

This clone was observed at least ten times. The missing CDR3 end, 3 residues past where the read stops, is filled in from the germline J gene. The chain combines TRBV29-1 with TRBJ2-7, with 8 bases fitting TRBD1. Trimming cost V 4 bases and J 5 bases; bases outside gene matches: 10. Germline lookup yields CDR1 SQVTM and CDR2 ANQGSEA. This CDR3 has 14 residues. The sequenced part of the CDR3 DNA is TGCAGCGTTGTTAGTCCCCAGGGGGCTCACGAG. This gives the protein CSVVSPQGAHE. The CDR3 reads in full as CSVVSPQGAHEQYF.

This clone was picked up many times. The CDR3 end lies 3 residues beyond the end of the read and is filled in from the germline J gene. J is TRBJ1-6 and V is TRBV10-1; D remains ambiguous. Per the germline V gene, CDR1 is WNHNN and CDR2 is SYGVQD (reference sequence). V lost 2 bases to trimming and J lost 7 bases, with 6 bases between them. This CDR3 contains 13 residues. CDR3 sequence: CASSEAGNSPLHF. The CDR3 bases that were read are TGCGCCAGCAGTGAGGCGGGCAATTCACCC.

This clone is classed as medium-sized. The read is 3 residues too short to cover the CDR3 end, so that end is filled in from the germline J gene. The rearrangement joins TRBV7-8 to TRBJ1-6, with TRBD1 as a possible D gene (5 bases). This CDR3 has 16 amino acids. V lost 3 bases and J 0 bases, leaving 9 bases between the germline ends. Looked up from germline, CDR1 is SGHVS and CDR2 is FQNEAQ. CDR3 region: CASSLQGTSYNSPLHF. The CDR3 bases that were read are TGTGCCAGCAGCTTGCAGGGTACCTCCTATAATTCACCC.

This clone showed up many times. The read is 3 residues too short to cover the CDR3 end, so that end is filled in from the germline J gene. This sequence joins TRBV7-8 and TRBJ1-6; 9 bases agree with TRBD1. V gave up 5 bases and J gave up 4 bases; unmatched junction bases: 6. The V gene's germline CDR1 is SGHVS and CDR2 FQNEAQ. The CDR3 consists of 16 residues. The sequenced CDR3 bases are TGTGCCAGCAGCCCCCAGGACAGGGGTTATAATTCACCC. Protein product: CASSPQDRGYNSP. Given in full, the CDR3 is CASSPQDRGYNSPLHF.

This clone was seen a few times. The DNA ends 3 residues before the CDR3 does, and the rest of the CDR3 is filled in from the germline J gene. The V and J genes are TRBV18 and TRBJ1-6; D may be TRBD1 (6 bases). This CDR3 has 18 residues. The germline V gene has CDR1 KGHSH and CDR2 LQKENI. The sequenced CDR3 bases are TGTGCCAGCTCACCAGTCGAGGCGACAGGAGCCCACTCGGCGCCC. Protein sequence: CASSPVEATGAHSAP. The full CDR3 sequence reads CASSPVEATGAHSAPLHF.

This clone was observed at least ten times. The read ends 3 residues shy of where the CDR3 ends; the end is completed using the germline J gene. The gene calls are TRBV19 and TRBJ1-5; TRBD1 aligns across 7 bases. The ends lost 6 bases at V and 1 base at J; junction bases unmatched: 0. Germline lookup yields CDR1 LNHDA and CDR2 SQIVND (reference sequence). The CDR3 consists of 13 residues. Partial CDR3 DNA: TGTGCCAGTAGGACAGGGAGCAATCAGCCC. This encodes CASRTGSNQP. The full CDR3 reads CASRTGSNQPQHF.

This clone occurred a few times. The read finishes 3 residues shy of the CDR3 end, and the germline J gene is used to complete it. This chain connects TRBV5-1 to TRBJ2-7; no clear D. Germline CDR1 SGHRS, CDR2 YFSETQ. The V end was cut by 1 base, the J end by 5 bases, with 4 bases between. This CDR3 has 11 residues. CDR3 DNA, as far as it was read: TGCGCCAGCAGCTTGCGTCACGAG. It yields the protein CASSLRHE. The complete CDR3 reads CASSLRHEQYF.

As regards this clone: The read terminates 3 residues before the CDR3 end, so the remaining end is supplied by the germline J gene. V and J are TRBV19 and TRBJ2-5; possibly TRBD1 for D (6 bases). CDR3 length: 15 amino acids. V lost 5 bases and J lost 2, with 15 bases in between. CDR1 and CDR2 from the germline V gene are LNHDA and SQIVND (reference sequence). The DNA read from the CDR3 is TGTGCCAGTAGTGAATTCAGGGGATTACAAGAGACC. It encodes CASSEFRGLQET. The complete CDR3 protein is CASSEFRGLQETQYF.

Only a few counts were recorded for this clone. The read comes to an end 3 residues before the CDR3 does, leaving the germline J gene to fill in the end. The chain recombines TRBV5-1 with TRBJ1-6, with D possibly TRBD1 on 5 matching bases. The CDR3 length is 16 residues. From germline, CDR1 is SGHRS and CDR2 YFSETQ. V shed 1 base and J shed 10 bases, with 18 bases lying between them. The sequenced CDR3 bases are TGCGCCAGCAGCTTGAGAGGGGAGGGTGGAAAGTCACCC. Amino acid sequence: CASSLRGEGGKSP. In full, the CDR3 is CASSLRGEGGKSPLHF.

Details on this clone: The read ends 3 residues before the CDR3 terminus; that terminus is restored from the germline J gene. This chain uses TRBV2 with TRBJ2-7; weak D call: TRBD1 (5 bases). This CDR3 region has 15 residues. V dropped 5 bases and J dropped 1 base, with 15 bases sitting between them. The germline CDR1 and CDR2 sequences are SNHLY and FYNNEI. The sequenced part of the CDR3 DNA is TGTGCCAGCAGTCCCGGACATGTTCAATCCTACGAG. This gives the protein CASSPGHVQSYE. From start to end, the CDR3 is CASSPGHVQSYEQYF.

The table lists this clone with a few counts. The missing CDR3 end, 3 residues past where the read stops, is filled in from the germline J gene. This chain connects TRBV7-2 to TRBJ1-5, with unresolved D. The CDR3 is 14 amino acids. Trimming left V 7 bases short and J 1 base short, with 11 bases between. Germline V gene data show CDR1 as SGHTA and CDR2 as FQGNSA. CDR3 sequence reads: CASMVVGSNQPQHF. The CDR3 DNA, read in part, is TGTGCCAGCATGGTTGTAGGGAGCAATCAGCCC. Based on the CDR3 plus reference TRBV7-2 and TRBJ1-5, the full variable domain is GAGVSQSPSNKVTEKGKDVELRCDPISGHTALYWYRQSLGQGLEFLIYFQGNSAPDKSGLPSDRFSAERTGGSVSTLTIQRTQQEDSAVYLCASMVVGSNQPQHFGDGTRLSIL.